Presented here are 13 T cell receptor beta chains from one specimen sequenced in a study of blood T cell repertoires in COVID-19. Only in-frame clones appear in the TCRdb table, and some are missing; sequencing was by immunoSEQ multiplex PCR. The data show about 69,000 clones, roughly 73% seen once. The sequencing sample was made of peripheral blood. The receptors come from a human donor in a cohort sampled during active COVID-19.

This clone has just one count. The chain carries TRBV4-1 and TRBJ2-1; D is uncertain. CDR3 length equals 14 residues. Trimming pared 3 bases from V and 4 bases from J, leaving 10 bases between. The V gene's germline CDR1 is MGHRA and CDR2 YSYEKL. The CDR3 DNA sequence: TGCGCCAGCAGCCAGGCAGTCAATTACAATGAGCAGTTCTTC. It translates to CASSQAVNYNEQFF.

The chain combines TRBV5-1 with TRBJ2-3, with D possibly TRBD2 on 6 matching bases. The germline V gene has CDR1 SGHRS and CDR2 YFSETQ. V shed 6 bases and J shed 1 base, with 18 bases lying between them. The CDR3 sequence is 16 residues long. As DNA, the CDR3 is TGCGCCAGCATCGATTTTCCGGGACTCGGCACAGATACGCAGTATTTT. Encoded protein: CASIDFPGLGTDTQYF.

The gene calls are TRBV7-2 and TRBJ2-2; a possible D gene is TRBD2 (6 bases). V was pared by 7 bases and J by 4 bases, with 16 bases between. Germline assignment: CDR1 SGHTA and CDR2 FQGNSA. This CDR3 region has 15 residues. The CDR3 reads CASNHGRFSTGELFF. The CDR3 nucleotides are TGTGCCAGCAACCACGGGAGATTTTCCACCGGGGAGCTGTTTTTT.

The chain links TRBV7-9 to TRBJ2-6; the match to TRBD1 covers 7 bases. This CDR3 contains 17 residues. V was clipped by 5 bases and J by 0 bases; unmatched bases: 7. Germline V CDR1 and CDR2: SEHNR, FQNEAQ (reference sequence). The CDR3 DNA is TGTGCCAGCAGCCGTGACAGGGCCTCCTCTGGGGCCAACGTCCTGACTTTC. Its protein is CASSRDRASSGANVLTF.

The gene calls are TRBV14 and TRBJ2-7; TRBD2 matches 8 bases. The CDR3 is 15 amino acids. The germline CDR1 and CDR2 sequences are SGHDN and FVKESK. The ends lost 0 bases at V and 5 bases at J; junction bases unmatched: 6. The CDR3 protein is CASSQDTSGSDEQYF. CDR3 nucleotide sequence: TGTGCCAGCAGCCAAGATACCAGCGGGAGCGACGAGCAGTACTTC.

V and J are TRBV19 and TRBJ2-3, with 11 nucleotides matching TRBD1. The CDR3 is made up of 15 amino acids. Germline V CDR1 and CDR2: LNHDA, SQIVND (reference sequence). V trimming: 7 bases; J trimming: 3 bases; junction bases outside the gene matches: 6. Written as DNA, the CDR3 is TGTGCCAGTATGGAAGGACAGGGGGCAACAGATACGCAGTATTTT. This sequence encodes CASMEGQGATDTQYF.

The chain has TRBV2 and TRBJ2-7, with D possibly TRBD1 on 5 matching bases. The V end was cut by 7 bases, the J end by 6 bases, with 10 bases between. The CDR3 has 11 amino acids. In germline, CDR1 is SNHLY, CDR2 FYNNEI. In DNA, the CDR3 is TGTGCCAGCAAGGAACAGGCCGAGCAGTACTTC. It translates to CASKEQAEQYF.

The genes are TRBV6-5 and TRBJ1-2; possibly TRBD1 for D (5 bases). The CDR3 has 15 amino acids. V was cut by 8 bases and J by 6 bases, with 22 bases left in between. The V gene's germline CDR1 is MNHEY and CDR2 SVGAGI. DNA for the CDR3: TGTGCCAGCCTTATTGACAGAAGCACAATAGATGGCTACACCTTC. Translated: CASLIDRSTIDGYTF.

The chain links TRBV6-5 to TRBJ2-7, with TRBD2 as a possible D gene (5 bases). CDR3 length equals 14 residues. V was clipped by 6 bases and J by 1 base, with 13 bases between them. CDR1 MNHEY and CDR2 SVGAGI come from the germline V gene. The CDR3, as DNA: TGTGCCAGCAGCTACGGACTGGATTCCTACGAGCAGTACTTC. It yields the protein CASSYGLDSYEQYF.

This chain connects TRBV7-2 to TRBJ2-1; 10 bases fit TRBD2. The CDR3 totals 15 residues. CDR1 and CDR2 (germline): SGHTA, FQGNSA. V gave up 6 bases and J gave up 3 bases; unmatched junction bases: 5. This CDR3 is CASRSSGSSYNEQFF. CDR3 DNA: TGTGCCAGCAGATCTAGCGGGAGTAGCTACAATGAGCAGTTCTTC.

This clone was seen at least ten times. The chain has TRBV7-8 and TRBJ1-5; unclear D gene. V was cut by 5 bases and J by 7 bases, with 12 bases left in between. CDR1 and CDR2 (germline): SGHVS, FQNEAQ. The CDR3 is made up of 13 amino acids. The CDR3 spells CASSPLGGQPQHF. The DNA for the CDR3 is TGTGCCAGCAGCCCCCTAGGAGGGCAGCCCCAGCATTTT.

The chain recombines TRBV6-5 with TRBJ1-3, with D uncertain. This CDR3 contains 14 residues. The germline V gene has CDR1 MNHEY and CDR2 SVGAGI. Trimming stripped 7 bases from V and 4 bases from J, with 14 bases between. The CDR3 sequence: CASTREATGNTIYF. The DNA for the CDR3 is TGTGCCAGCACTCGCGAGGCGACGGGAAACACCATATATTTT.

This chain links TRBV5-1 with TRBJ1-1; D not resolved. This CDR3 is 15 amino acids long. Trimming left V 0 bases short and J 1 base short, with 10 bases between. The germline V gene has CDR1 SGHRS and CDR2 YFSETQ. The CDR3 region is CASSLATRGNTEAFF. The CDR3 nucleotides are TGCGCCAGCAGCTTGGCCACGCGGGGGAACACTGAAGCTTTCTTT.